One T cell receptor beta chain is described in this entry. This CDR3 is built from 14 residues. Trimming pared 5 bases from V and 4 bases from J, leaving 12 bases between. Peripheral blood samples of around 9.8 milliliters were drawn from each donor. Every sample gave at least 6 micrograms of total RNA when it was extracted. The sample is drawn from a study of blood T cells in healthy people across ages. A second PCR of 7 to 11 cycles used a sample-barcoded 5' primer and a J-beta primer mix. From each sample, at least 2.5 million paired-end reads containing CDR3 were obtained. One entry per CDR3 protein results from TCRdb running MiXCR on the 5' RACE reads. Of 700,000 to 950,000 distinct CDR3 sequences listed, roughly two fifths are singletons.

The chain uses TRBV12-3 or TRBV12-4 and TRBJ1-5, with D tentatively TRBD1 (6 bases). Sequenced sample: blood. The sequence derives from a woman in her fifties or sixties in good health. The CDR3 sequence is CASSITGTNQPQHF. CDR3 DNA: TGTGCCAGCAGTATAACAGGGACGAATCAGCCCCAGCATTTT.